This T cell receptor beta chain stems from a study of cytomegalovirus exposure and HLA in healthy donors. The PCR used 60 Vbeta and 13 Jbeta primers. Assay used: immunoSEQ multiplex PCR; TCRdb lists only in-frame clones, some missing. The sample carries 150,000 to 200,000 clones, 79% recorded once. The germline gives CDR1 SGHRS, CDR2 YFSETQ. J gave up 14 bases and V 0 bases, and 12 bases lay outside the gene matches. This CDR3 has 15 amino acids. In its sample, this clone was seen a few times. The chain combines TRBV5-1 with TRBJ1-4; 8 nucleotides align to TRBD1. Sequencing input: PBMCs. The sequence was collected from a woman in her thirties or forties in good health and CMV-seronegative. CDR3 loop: CASSLASGQEKRLFF. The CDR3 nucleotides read TGCGCCAGCAGCTTGGCCTCGGGACAGGAAAAACGGCTGTTTTTT.